Shown below are 23 T cell receptor beta chains from a single sample sequenced in a study of tumor-infiltrating lymphocytes in primary liver carcinoma. TCR beta cDNA was made from 450 to 550 ng total RNA with a constant-region primer. Library construction for TCR beta comprised three nested multiplex PCR rounds performed with slightly modified ARM-PCR. TRBV1-TRBV30 forward primers and a C-beta reverse primer were used in the first two PCR rounds, which each ran for approximately 11 cycles. Using its own MiXCR run on the multiplex PCR reads, TCRdb lists one record per CDR3 protein. The sample has fewer than 75,000 distinct CDR3 sequences, about 71% seen once. Co-extraction of RNA and DNA was performed on about 19-32 mg of unsorted bulk tissue. The specimen sequenced was liver tumor tissue from sampling region 4. Subset indicated: tumor region T4, right-lateral pole. The source is a man aged 35 to 55 with primary liver carcinoma and hepatitis B virus infection.

Comment on this clonotype: The junction departs from germline at one end; a sequencing error may be responsible. The J gene is TRBJ1-1, the V gene TRBV6-5; possible D gene TRBD1, 5 bases. Germline V lookup: CDR1 MNHEY, CDR2 SVGAGI. The CDR3 has 13 residues. The CDR3 nucleotides read TGTACCAGCAGTCGGGACTTAAACACTGAAGCTTTCTTT. Its translation is CTSSRDLNTEAFF.

With respect to this clonotype: Germline and junction disagree at one end, which may indicate a read error. The V and J genes are TRBV7-8 and TRBJ2-4, with TRBD2 as a possible D gene (5 bases). CDR3 length: 16 amino acids. Per the germline V gene, CDR1 is SGHVS and CDR2 is FQNEAQ. CDR3 sequence reads: CTSSLEASLADYVQYF. The CDR3 DNA sequence: TGTACCAGCAGCTTAGAGGCTAGCCTGGCGGATTACGTTCAGTACTTC.

Note on this clonotype: Given the absence of the conserved phenylalanine or tryptophan at the CDR3 end, a read error is likely. The chain has TRBV12-3 or TRBV12-4 and TRBJ2-5; the D call may be TRBD1 or TRBD2 (5 bases each). CDR3 length: 13 residues. CDR3 protein: CASGLTVGGTQYL. CDR3 sequence (DNA): TGTGCGAGCGGTTTAACGGTTGGGGGGACCCAGTACCTC.

The table lists this clonotype with a few counts. The V call is TRBV6-1, the J call TRBJ2-5; D gene ambiguous. The V end was cut by 8 bases, the J end by 1 base, with 14 bases between. Germline V CDR1 and CDR2: MNHNS, SASEGT. This CDR3 has 14 amino acids. The CDR3 sequence: CASFYYGPQETQYF. The CDR3 DNA reads as TGTGCCAGCTTCTATTATGGGCCCCAAGAGACCCAGTACTTC.

This clonotype has only a few counts. The V and J genes are TRBV6-6 and TRBJ1-1; 9 bases map to TRBD1. This CDR3 region has 14 residues. The V and J ends lost 5 bases and 2 bases, in that order; junction bases with no gene match: 3. Germline CDR1 is MNHNY and CDR2 is SVGAGI (reference sequence). The CDR3 protein is CASSPGQGNTEAFF. The CDR3 DNA follows: TGTGCCAGCAGTCCGGGACAGGGTAACACTGAAGCTTTCTTT.

This clonotype was counted many times. This rearrangement joins TRBV4-3 to TRBJ2-5, with D possibly matching TRBD2 (6 bases). Trimming removed 0 bases from V and 5 bases from J, with 13 bases in between. The CDR3 is 15 residues long. Per the germline V gene, CDR1 is LGHNA and CDR2 is YSLEER. Written as DNA, the CDR3 is TGCGCCAGCAGCCAAGAGGGACTGCCGTCTGAGACCCAGTACTTC. Protein product: CASSQEGLPSETQYF.

Turning to this clonotype: At one boundary the junction diverges from the germline segment, which might be a read error. The V and J genes are TRBV6-6 and TRBJ2-3, with TRBD2 identical over 9 bases. CDR1 is MNHNY, CDR2 SVGAGI, per germline (reference sequence). CDR3 size: 17 residues. The CDR3 DNA is TGTGCCAGCAGCATTAGGCTAGCGGGGCCTAGCACAGATACGCATTATTTT. Translated, it gives CASSIRLAGPSTDTHYF.

The CDR3 is CASSTRQARGEQYF. CDR3 coding DNA: TGTGCCAGTAGTACGCGACAGGCCCGAGGCGAGCAGTACTTC. The V call is TRBV19, the J call TRBJ2-7; possible D gene TRBD1, 6 bases. V shed 4 bases and J shed 6 bases, with 16 bases lying between them. This CDR3 region has 14 residues. Germline CDR1 is LNHDA and CDR2 is SQIVND (reference sequence). Looking up the rest from reference TRBV19 and TRBJ2-7 gives the full variable domain: DGGITQSPKYLFRKEGQNVTLSCEQNLNHDAMYWYRQDPGQGLRLIYYSQIVNDFQKGDIAEGYSVSREKKESFPLTVTSAQKNPTAFYLCASSTRQARGEQYFGPGTRLTVT.

The V gene is TRBV10-2, the J gene TRBJ2-3; possible D gene TRBD2, 5 bases. Germline loops: CDR1 WSHSY, CDR2 SAAADI. Between the trimmed V and J ends, which lost 6 bases and 14 bases, there was a span of 18 bases. CDR3 length: 12 residues. CDR3 nucleotide sequence: TGCGCCAGCAGCCACACTAGTAGGAGAACGTATTTT. As protein: CASSHTSRRTYF.

The chain joins TRBV11-2 to TRBJ2-2; D assignment may be TRBD1 or TRBD2 (5 bases each). The CDR3 consists of 15 residues. The germline V and J ends were trimmed by 4 bases and 6 bases, with 15 bases remaining between them. Germline V gives CDR1 SGHAT, CDR2 FQNNGV. CDR3 DNA sequence: TGTGCCAGCAGCTCCGTGAGGGGCAAAGCCGGGGAGCTGTTTTTT. This sequence encodes CASSSVRGKAGELFF.

CDR3 nucleotides: TGTGCCAGCTACGCCCAGAGCACCGGGGAGCTGTTTTTT. Translated, it gives CASYAQSTGELFF. The J gene is TRBJ2-2, the V gene TRBV6-5; no firm D call. Trimming stripped 8 bases from V and 4 bases from J, with 11 bases between. CDR1 is MNHEY, CDR2 SVGAGI, per germline. The CDR3 length is 13 residues.

Comment on this clonotype: An end of the junction does not agree with germline; a read error may underlie this. The CDR3 sequence: CASILLGLNTEAFF. CDR3 nucleotide sequence: TGTGCCAGCATCTTGCTGGGCTTGAACACTGAAGCTTTCTTT. V is TRBV5-6 and J is TRBJ1-1, with unresolved D. Germline CDR1 reads SGHDT; CDR2 reads YYEEEE. This CDR3 is built from 14 residues.

The rearrangement uses TRBV6-2 or TRBV6-3 and TRBJ2-7, with D maybe TRBD1 (5 bases). The germline gives CDR1 MNHEY, CDR2 SVGEGT. CDR3 length equals 15 residues. The germline V and J ends were trimmed by 2 bases and 7 bases, with 18 bases remaining between them. CDR3 in amino acids: CASSYISRVSVEQYF. Here the CDR3 DNA reads TGTGCCAGCAGTTACATCAGCAGGGTCTCGGTTGAGCAGTACTTC.

V usage is TRBV6-1 and J usage is TRBJ2-5; TRBD1 aligns across 10 bases. This CDR3 contains 15 residues. Per germline, CDR1 MNHNS and CDR2 SASEGT. V lost 9 bases to trimming and J lost 3 bases; unmatched junction nucleotides: 10. CDR3 nucleotides: TGTGCCAGTAGTATAACCGGGACAGGGGAAGAGACCCAGTACTTC. Translation gives CASSITGTGEETQYF.

About this clonotype itself: An end of the junction does not agree with germline; a read error may underlie this. The chain uses TRBV5-6 and TRBJ2-5, with 10 bases that match TRBD1. The germline gives CDR1 SGHDT, CDR2 YYEEEE. This CDR3 has 14 residues. CDR3 sequence reads: CANSTWTGGETQYF. For the CDR3, the DNA is TGTGCCAACAGCACCTGGACAGGGGGGGAGACCCAGTACTTC.

On this clonotype: The CDR3 does not close with the conserved phenylalanine or tryptophan, likely indicating a read error. The chain carries TRBV11-3 and TRBJ2-1, with 8 bases that match TRBD2. This CDR3 has 15 residues. Germline CDR1 reads SGHNT; CDR2 reads YENEEA. Unmatched junction bases numbered 14, after V lost 9 bases and J lost 7 bases. The CDR3 nucleotides read TGTGCCAGGAGCGTCGGGACTAGAGAGATTAATGAGCAGTTCTTA. This codes for CARSVGTREINEQFL.

As for this clonotype: This may stem from a read error, because a much larger clone lies one nucleotide away. CDR3 DNA: TGCGCCAGCAGCTCGGTAGTGACTAGTGACAATGAGCAGTGCTTC. The encoded protein is CASSSVVTSDNEQCF. This rearrangement joins TRBV5-1 to TRBJ2-1; D perhaps matches TRBD2 (6 bases). The length of the CDR3 is 15 residues. Germline assignment: CDR1 SGHRS and CDR2 YFSETQ.

About this clonotype: This may be a read error, as it is one base from a much larger clone. V and J are TRBV11-3 and TRBJ2-1, with TRBD2 as a possible D gene (6 bases). The germline V gene encodes CDR1 SGHNT and CDR2 YENEEA. The V end was cut by 5 bases, the J end by 6 bases, with 14 bases between. This CDR3 contains 14 residues. The CDR3 DNA is TGTGCCAGCAGCGGAGGGTCGGGGGTCAATGAGCAGTTCTTC. Its protein product is CASSGGSGVNEQFF. Filled out from reference TRBV11-3 and TRBJ2-1, the complete variable domain reads EAGVVQSPRYKIIEKKQPVAFWCNPISGHNTLYWYLQNLGQGPELLIRYENEEAVDDSQLPKDRFSAERLKGVDSTLKIQPAELGDSAVYLCASSGGSGVNEQFFGPGTRLTVL.

Concerning this clonotype: Likely a read error: the CDR3 ends without its conserved phenylalanine or tryptophan. V is TRBV6-2 or TRBV6-3 and J is TRBJ1-1; D is unclear. Germline-derived CDR1 and CDR2 are MNHEY and SVGEGT. This CDR3 comprises 14 residues. CDR3: CASSYPALNSEAFI. The CDR3 DNA sequence: TGTGCCAGCAGTTACCCAGCGCTGAACTCTGAAGCTTTCATT.

Remarks on this clonotype: As the CDR3 is not closed by the conserved phenylalanine or tryptophan, this likely results from a read error. The gene calls are TRBV20-1 and TRBJ2-7; maybe TRBD2 (5 bases). Trimming pared 0 bases from V and 5 bases from J, leaving 14 bases between. Germline CDR1 reads DFQATT; CDR2 reads SNEGSKA (reference sequence). The CDR3 sequence is 14 residues long. In DNA form, the CDR3 reads TGCAGTGCTAGAGATCTGGCAGCCGGGAACGAGCAGTACATC. It encodes CSARDLAAGNEQYI.

As regards this clonotype: A read error may produce the germline difference seen at one junction end. The chain recombines TRBV10-2 with TRBJ2-7; D uncertain. The CDR3 length is 12 residues. The V gene's germline CDR1 is WSHSY and CDR2 SAAADI. CDR3 protein: CASSVVVGEHYF. In nucleotides, the CDR3 is TGCGCTAGCAGTGTCGTGGTGGGTGAGCACTACTTC.

A word on this clonotype: One end of the junction varies from germline; a read error may be responsible. V and J are TRBV7-8 and TRBJ2-5; D not resolved. Germline assignment: CDR1 SGHVS and CDR2 FQNEAQ. This CDR3 has 13 residues. CDR3 sequence reads: CVSSLVVQEAQYF. CDR3 in DNA: TGTGTCAGCAGCTTAGTGGTACAAGAGGCCCAGTACTTC.

To note about this clonotype: At one of its ends the junction is not consistent with the germline gene, which may arise from a read error. The CDR3: CTSSLDSSNEQLF. The CDR3 DNA follows: TGTACCAGCAGCTTAGATAGCAGTAATGAGCAGTTGTTC. The chain is built from TRBV11-3 and TRBJ2-1; no firm D call. Looked up from germline, CDR1 is SGHNT and CDR2 is YENEEA. The CDR3 spans 13 residues.